One and the same sample provided the 8 T cell receptor beta chains below, sequenced in a study of cytomegalovirus exposure and HLA in healthy donors. Here immunoSEQ multiplex PCR was the method, and the copy in TCRdb shows in-frame clones only, minus some. The sample contains 100,000 to 150,000 clones, 85% to 90% of which appear only once. The specimen was PBMCs. These receptors were taken from a man aged 30 to 45 in good health and CMV-seronegative.

CDR3 bases: TGTGCCAGCAGCCCACGGCGGGGGGTTCCTTACGAGCAGTACTTC. This translates into CASSPRRGVPYEQYF. This chain links TRBV7-9 with TRBJ2-7; 8 nucleotides align to TRBD2. The CDR3 runs 15 residues. Trimming cost V 5 bases and J 4 bases; bases outside gene matches: 10. The germline gives CDR1 SEHNR, CDR2 FQNEAQ (reference sequence).

V is TRBV6-5 and J is TRBJ2-2; a weak D match, TRBD2 (5 bases). The V end was cut by 2 bases, the J end by 1 base, with 8 bases between. CDR1 is MNHEY and CDR2 is SVGAGI in the germline V gene. The CDR3 has 15 amino acids. The CDR3 nucleotides are TGTGCCAGCAGTTACGAGGGCCTGAACACCGGGGAGCTGTTTTTT. It yields the protein CASSYEGLNTGELFF.

The chain recombines TRBV5-1 with TRBJ2-1; 9 nucleotides align to TRBD1. Germline V CDR1 and CDR2: SGHRS, YFSETQ. This CDR3 spans 13 amino acids. J was trimmed by 8 bases and V by 4 bases; bases with no gene match: 4. This chain's CDR3 is CASSHRTGDEQFF. In DNA, the CDR3 is TGCGCCAGCAGCCACCGGACAGGGGATGAGCAGTTCTTC.

This clone was seen just once. The chain uses TRBV5-1 and TRBJ1-2; D gene unclear. CDR1 and CDR2 (germline): SGHRS, YFSETQ. The CDR3 consists of 14 residues. Trimming cost V 0 bases and J 3 bases, with 9 bases left between them. CDR3 protein: CASSLGGIDYGYTF. In DNA, the CDR3 is TGCGCCAGCAGCTTGGGAGGGATAGACTATGGCTACACCTTC.

The genes are TRBV10-3 and TRBJ1-1; possible D gene TRBD1, 5 bases. There are 13 residues in the CDR3. Germline V gives CDR1 ENHRY, CDR2 SYGVKD. V was trimmed by 10 bases and J by 4 bases, leaving 16 bases between them. The CDR3 DNA is TGTGCCACCACCACCCTCGGGGGCACTGAAGCTTTCTTT. It translates to CATTTLGGTEAFF.

The V and J genes are TRBV7-9 and TRBJ2-7; 9 bases align to TRBD1. Germline loops: CDR1 SEHNR, CDR2 FQNEAQ (reference sequence). V was pared by 2 bases and J by 6 bases, with 11 bases of the junction left unmatched. The length of the CDR3 is 16 residues. The chain's CDR3 is CASSLLGTGRRVEQYF. Written as DNA, the CDR3 is TGTGCCAGCAGCTTACTCGGGACAGGGAGGCGGGTCGAGCAGTACTTC. Combining the CDR3 with reference TRBV7-9 and TRBJ2-7 gives the whole variable domain DTGVSQNPRHKITKRGQNVTFRCDPISEHNRLYWYRQTLGQGPEFLTYFQNEAQLEKSRLLSDRFSAERPKGSFSTLEIQRTEQGDSAMYLCASSLLGTGRRVEQYFGPGTRLTVT.

Concerning this clone: A read error may account for a junction end that differs from germline. The chain links TRBV5-6 to TRBJ2-7, with D perhaps TRBD2 (7 bases). This CDR3 comprises 16 residues. Germline CDR1 reads SGHDT; CDR2 reads YYEEEE. The CDR3 DNA reads as TGTGCCAGCAGCGGGGACGGGCGGGGGCCAACCTACGAGCAGTACTTT. Encoded protein: CASSGDGRGPTYEQYF.

The rearrangement uses TRBV7-6 and TRBJ1-1; no clear D gene. V lost 2 bases and J 2 bases, leaving 9 bases between the germline ends. Germline V gives CDR1 SGHVS, CDR2 FNYEAQ. The CDR3 contains 14 residues. CDR3 coding DNA: TGTGCCAGCAGCTTATTGGCTGAAAACACTGAAGCTTTCTTT. Protein sequence: CASSLLAENTEAFF.